These 23 T cell receptor beta chains came from one sample sequenced in a study of shared clonotypes between healthy human individuals. The method was immunoSEQ multiplex PCR; TCRdb's version includes in-frame clones alone and lacks a portion of them. The table includes approximately 1,500,000 clones, approximately 96% detected once. The source material was naive CD4+ T cells sorted from blood. Subset noted: CD45RA+ positively selected. The receptors shown here come from a young man in good health.

This chain links TRBV15 with TRBJ2-7; D uncertain. The germline gives CDR1 LNHNV, CDR2 YYDKDF (reference sequence). The V gene lost 0 bases and the J gene lost 5 bases, with 11 bases spanning the gap. CDR3 length: 14 amino acids. CDR3 DNA: TGTGCCACCAGCAGAGATCGGGCGAGCCACGAGCAGTACTTC. It encodes CATSRDRASHEQYF.

The gene calls are TRBV5-1 and TRBJ2-5, with 8 bases lining up with TRBD1. The germline V gene encodes CDR1 SGHRS and CDR2 YFSETQ. J gave up 5 bases and V 1 base, and 10 bases lay outside the gene matches. The CDR3 spans 16 residues. This CDR3 reads CASSLTGQGALETQYF. CDR3 DNA: TGCGCCAGCAGCTTGACGGGGCAGGGGGCGTTGGAGACCCAGTACTTC.

The rearrangement links TRBV6-5 to TRBJ1-2, with D tentatively TRBD1 (5 bases). V gave up 1 base and J gave up 4 bases, with 10 bases separating them. Germline loops: CDR1 MNHEY, CDR2 SVGAGI. The CDR3 spans 14 residues. The CDR3 protein is CASSYFRESYGYTF. In DNA form, the CDR3 reads TGTGCCAGCAGTTACTTCAGGGAGAGCTATGGCTACACCTTC.

The chain employs TRBV7-9 and TRBJ2-2; D remains unclear. Germline loops: CDR1 SEHNR, CDR2 FQNEAQ (reference sequence). Deletions cut 3 bases from V and 0 bases from J, with 8 bases between. The CDR3 is 15 amino acids. CDR3 loop: CASSLLNTNTGELFF. The CDR3 nucleotides read TGTGCCAGCAGCTTGCTGAATACGAACACCGGGGAGCTGTTTTTT.

The V gene is TRBV19, the J gene TRBJ1-5; D is uncertain. Per the germline V gene, CDR1 is LNHDA and CDR2 is SQIVND (reference sequence). With 2 bases removed from V and 0 bases from J, the gap between germline ends came to 17 bases. The CDR3 totals 18 residues. The DNA of the CDR3 is TGTGCCAGTAGTATATTACAGCTTGCTCCCTATAGCAATCAGCCCCAGCATTTT. Its protein product is CASSILQLAPYSNQPQHF.

The J gene is TRBJ2-1, the V gene TRBV5-4, with D uncertain. Germline V gene sequence: CDR1 SGHNT, CDR2 YYREEE (reference sequence). The CDR3 spans 13 residues. The V end was cut by 4 bases, the J end by 5 bases, with 10 bases between. CDR3 bases: TGTGCCAGCAGCGTGGACCGTAACAATGAGCAGTTCTTC. Protein: CASSVDRNNEQFF. The full variable domain, its missing parts supplied by reference TRBV5-4 and TRBJ2-1, is ETGVTQSPTHLIKTRGQQVTLRCSSQSGHNTVSWYQQALGQGPQFIFQYYREEENGRGNFPPRFSGLQFPNYSSELNVNALELDDSALYLCASSVDRNNEQFFGPGTRLTVL.

This chain connects TRBV7-2 to TRBJ2-7; 11 positions agree with TRBD1. Germline-derived CDR1 and CDR2 are SGHTA and FQGNSA. The CDR3 is 16 residues long. V lost 0 bases and J lost 3; bases outside the gene matches: 4. This chain's CDR3 is CASSLAGQGASYEQYF. CDR3 nucleotides: TGTGCCAGCAGCTTAGCAGGACAGGGGGCGAGCTACGAGCAGTACTTC.

CDR3 sequence: CASRGQESGELFF. CDR3 sequence (DNA): TGTGCCAGCAGGGGTCAGGAGAGCGGGGAGCTGTTTTTT. V and J are TRBV7-3 and TRBJ2-2; D call uncertain. From germline, CDR1 is SGHTA and CDR2 FQGTGA. The CDR3 is made up of 13 amino acids. Trimming pared 6 bases from V and 7 bases from J, leaving 12 bases between.

The CDR3 DNA follows: TGTGCCAGCAGCCCCGGGCCACCCCTCGGGACCCAGTACTTC. Its translation: CASSPGPPLGTQYF. The chain has TRBV7-2 and TRBJ2-5; D is undetermined. Germline CDR1 reads SGHTA; CDR2 reads FQGNSA. The CDR3 sequence is 14 residues long. The V end was cut by 5 bases, the J end by 7 bases, with 17 bases between.

V and J are TRBV5-4 and TRBJ2-1, with TRBD1 matching 7 bases. The V segment lost 2 bases and the J segment 5 bases; nucleotides outside the gene matches: 10. The germline V gene encodes CDR1 SGHNT and CDR2 YYREEE (reference sequence). The CDR3 runs 16 residues. CDR3 DNA: TGTGCCAGCAGCTTTTACCTTTCAGGGGGACACAATGAGCAGTTCTTC. Amino acids: CASSFYLSGGHNEQFF. Combining the CDR3 with reference TRBV5-4 and TRBJ2-1 gives the whole variable domain ETGVTQSPTHLIKTRGQQVTLRCSSQSGHNTVSWYQQALGQGPQFIFQYYREEENGRGNFPPRFSGLQFPNYSSELNVNALELDDSALYLCASSFYLSGGHNEQFFGPGTRLTVL.

The V call is TRBV28, the J call TRBJ1-3; weak D call: TRBD1 (5 bases). Germline V gene lookup returns CDR1 MDHEN and CDR2 SYDVKM. Trimming removed 5 bases from V and 0 bases from J, with 8 bases in between. CDR3 size: 14 residues. The chain's CDR3 is CASSVQGSGNTIYF. DNA of the CDR3: TGTGCCAGCAGTGTTCAGGGCTCTGGAAACACCATATATTTT.

The genes are TRBV5-1 and TRBJ1-3, with TRBD1 as a possible D gene (5 bases). Germline loops: CDR1 SGHRS, CDR2 YFSETQ. CDR3 length: 15 residues. V lost 4 bases, J lost 1 base, and 12 bases lay in between. In DNA form, the CDR3 reads TGCGCCAGCAGCGATCCAGGGAGGTCTGGAAACACCATATATTTT. Translating it yields CASSDPGRSGNTIYF.

The V call is TRBV5-1, the J call TRBJ2-2; either TRBD1 or TRBD2 may supply D (5 bases each). The CDR3 length is 18 residues. Trimming pared 4 bases from V and 0 bases from J, leaving 19 bases between. The V gene's germline CDR1 is SGHRS and CDR2 YFSETQ. The CDR3: CASSPEPHGTANTGELFF. In nucleotides, the CDR3 is TGCGCCAGCAGCCCGGAACCACACGGGACGGCGAACACCGGGGAGCTGTTTTTT.

This clone was counted once. The chain has TRBV5-4 and TRBJ2-5, with a possible D match to TRBD1 (5 bases). V was pared by 3 bases and J by 0 bases, with 9 bases between. CDR1 is SGHNT, CDR2 YYREEE, per germline (reference sequence). The CDR3 extends over 14 amino acids. The chain's CDR3 is CASSSRVNQETQYF. The CDR3 bases are TGTGCCAGCAGCTCCAGGGTTAACCAAGAGACCCAGTACTTC.

With regard to this clone: This same CDR3 is encoded by further DNA sequences in the sample. The J gene is TRBJ1-5, the V gene TRBV6-5; no definite D call. Germline V gene data show CDR1 as MNHEY and CDR2 as SVGAGI. Trimming cost V 5 bases and J 0 bases, with 5 bases left between them. This CDR3 has 13 amino acids. The CDR3 coding sequence is TGTGCCAGCAGTCCTTATAGCAATCAGCCCCAGCATTTT. Translating gives CASSPYSNQPQHF.

V gene TRBV11-2 combines with J gene TRBJ2-4, with D possibly matching TRBD1 (6 bases). The V and J ends lost 5 bases and 1 base respectively, with 18 bases between them. CDR3 length equals 17 residues. Germline values: CDR1 SGHAT, CDR2 FQNNGV. CDR3 region: CASSRNRAGVAKNIQYF. DNA of the CDR3: TGTGCCAGCAGCCGTAACAGGGCAGGTGTTGCCAAAAACATTCAGTACTTC.

The chain couples TRBV7-9 to TRBJ1-3; the match to TRBD1 covers 8 bases. CDR1 is SEHNR, CDR2 FQNEAQ, per germline (reference sequence). There are 15 residues in the CDR3. J gave up 0 bases and V 4 bases, and 2 bases lay outside the gene matches. In DNA, the CDR3 is TGTGCCAGCAGCTCTACAGGGGGCTCTGGAAACACCATATATTTT. As protein: CASSSTGGSGNTIYF.

This chain joins TRBV29-1 and TRBJ1-1; 7 nucleotides match TRBD1. J gave up 9 bases and V 7 bases, and 8 bases lay outside the gene matches. The CDR3 has 11 amino acids. The germline V gene has CDR1 SQVTM and CDR2 ANQGSEA. The CDR3 loop is CSGQGAGKAFF. CDR3 in DNA: TGCAGCGGACAGGGCGCGGGTAAAGCTTTCTTT. Full variable domain (outside the CDR3, taken from reference TRBV29-1 and TRBJ1-1): SAVISQKPSRDICQRGTSLTIQCQVDSQVTMMFWYRQQPGQSLTLIATANQGSEATYESGFVIDKFPISRPNLTFSTLTVSNMSPEDSSIYLCSGQGAGKAFFGQGTRLTVV.

This clone was counted a few times. The V gene is TRBV5-1, the J gene TRBJ2-2, with D unclear. With 5 bases removed from V and 9 bases from J, the gap between germline ends came to 8 bases. Per the germline V gene, CDR1 is SGHRS and CDR2 is YFSETQ. There are 11 residues in the CDR3. The CDR3 protein is CASSSKWELFF. The DNA for the CDR3 is TGCGCCAGCAGTTCTAAATGGGAGCTGTTTTTT.

V and J are TRBV7-9 and TRBJ2-5; the D is unclear. Trimming took off 5 bases at V and 1 base at J, with 8 bases between the two ends. The length of the CDR3 is 13 residues. CDR1 and CDR2 (germline): SEHNR, FQNEAQ (reference sequence). CDR3 residues: CASSGDLQETQYF. CDR3 sequence (DNA): TGTGCCAGCAGCGGTGACCTCCAAGAGACCCAGTACTTC.

Comment on this clone: This sample includes further DNA sequences coding for the same CDR3. The CDR3 here is CASSFRDSYEQYF. The CDR3 DNA follows: TGTGCCAGCAGCTTCAGGGATTCCTACGAGCAGTACTTC. V and J are TRBV5-4 and TRBJ2-7, with a weak D call TRBD1 (5 bases). This CDR3 spans 13 amino acids. V lost 2 bases to trimming and J lost 1 base, with 7 bases between them. Germline V gene data show CDR1 as SGHNT and CDR2 as YYREEE (reference sequence).

The chain is built from TRBV28 and TRBJ2-7; 13 nucleotides line up with TRBD2. This CDR3 spans 16 amino acids. With 4 bases clipped from V and 0 bases from J, the junction kept 3 bases outside the gene matches. CDR1 MDHEN and CDR2 SYDVKM come from the germline V gene. The CDR3 coding sequence is TGTGCCAGCAGTTGGACTAGCGGGAGCCCCTCCTACGAGCAGTACTTC. It is translated as CASSWTSGSPSYEQYF. The entire variable domain, with the rest obtained from reference TRBV28 and TRBJ2-7, is as follows: DVKVTQSSRYLVKRTGEKVFLECVQDMDHENMFWYRQDPGLGLRLIYFSYDVKMKEKGDIPEGYSVSREKKERFSLILESASTNQTSMYLCASSWTSGSPSYEQYFGPGTRLTVT.

The J gene is TRBJ2-1, the V gene TRBV9; possible D gene TRBD1, 6 bases. V gave up 4 bases and J gave up 3 bases, with 17 bases separating them. CDR1 SGDLS and CDR2 YYNGEE come from the germline V gene. The CDR3 extends over 16 amino acids. CDR3 sequence (DNA): TGTGCCAGCAGCAAAAGGGGGACGAACCTCTACAATGAGCAGTTCTTC. It codes for CASSKRGTNLYNEQFF.